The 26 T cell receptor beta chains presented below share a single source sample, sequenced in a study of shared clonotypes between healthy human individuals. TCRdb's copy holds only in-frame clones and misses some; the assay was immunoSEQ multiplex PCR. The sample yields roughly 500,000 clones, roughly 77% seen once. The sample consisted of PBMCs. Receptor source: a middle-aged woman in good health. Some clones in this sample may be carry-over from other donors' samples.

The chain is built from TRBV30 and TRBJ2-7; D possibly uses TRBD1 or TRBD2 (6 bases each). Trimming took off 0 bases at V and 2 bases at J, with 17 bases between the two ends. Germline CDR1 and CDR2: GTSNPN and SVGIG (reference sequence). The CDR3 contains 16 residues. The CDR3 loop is CAWSVLGGGKTYEQYF. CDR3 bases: TGTGCCTGGAGTGTACTCGGAGGGGGAAAAACCTACGAGCAGTACTTC.

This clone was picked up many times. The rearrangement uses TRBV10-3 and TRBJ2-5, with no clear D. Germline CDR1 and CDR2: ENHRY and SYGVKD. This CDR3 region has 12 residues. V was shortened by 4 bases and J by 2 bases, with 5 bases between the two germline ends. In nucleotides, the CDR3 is TGTGCCATCAGTGGGCAGCAAGAGACCCAGTACTTC. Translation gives CAISGQQETQYF.

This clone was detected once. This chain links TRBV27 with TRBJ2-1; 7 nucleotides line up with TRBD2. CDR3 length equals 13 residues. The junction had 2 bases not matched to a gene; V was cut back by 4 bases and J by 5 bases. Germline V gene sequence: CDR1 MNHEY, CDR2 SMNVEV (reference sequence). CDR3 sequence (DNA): TGTGCCAGCAGTTGGGGAGGGAACAATGAGCAGTTCTTC. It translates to CASSWGGNNEQFF.

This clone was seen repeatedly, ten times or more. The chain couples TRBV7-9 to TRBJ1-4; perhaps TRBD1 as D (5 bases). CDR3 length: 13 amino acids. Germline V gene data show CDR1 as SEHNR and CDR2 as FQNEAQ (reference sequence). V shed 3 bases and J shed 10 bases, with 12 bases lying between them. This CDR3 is CASSFGGEGKLFF. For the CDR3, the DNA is TGTGCCAGCAGCTTTGGGGGTGAGGGAAAACTGTTTTTT.

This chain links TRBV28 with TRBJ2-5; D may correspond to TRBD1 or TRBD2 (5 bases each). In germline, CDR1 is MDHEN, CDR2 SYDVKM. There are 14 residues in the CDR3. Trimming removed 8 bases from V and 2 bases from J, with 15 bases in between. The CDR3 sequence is CASGLPGRQETQYF. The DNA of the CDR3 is TGTGCCAGCGGCCTCCCGGGACGTCAAGAGACCCAGTACTTC. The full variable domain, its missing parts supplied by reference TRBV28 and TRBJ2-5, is DVKVTQSSRYLVKRTGEKVFLECVQDMDHENMFWYRQDPGLGLRLIYFSYDVKMKEKGDIPEGYSVSREKKERFSLILESASTNQTSMYLCASGLPGRQETQYFGPGTRLLVL.

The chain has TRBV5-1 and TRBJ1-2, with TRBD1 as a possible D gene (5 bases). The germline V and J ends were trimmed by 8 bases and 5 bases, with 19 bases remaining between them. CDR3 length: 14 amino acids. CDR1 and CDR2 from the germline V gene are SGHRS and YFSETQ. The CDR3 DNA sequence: TGCGCCAGTACGCGTGGCCGGGACGGGTATGGCTACACCTTC. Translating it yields CASTRGRDGYGYTF.

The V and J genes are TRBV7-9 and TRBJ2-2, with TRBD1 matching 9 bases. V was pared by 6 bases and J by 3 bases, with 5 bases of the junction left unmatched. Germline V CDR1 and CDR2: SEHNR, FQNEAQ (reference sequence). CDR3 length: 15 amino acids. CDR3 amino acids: CASRLGQGDTGELFF. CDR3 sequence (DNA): TGTGCCAGCAGATTGGGACAGGGTGACACCGGGGAGCTGTTTTTT.

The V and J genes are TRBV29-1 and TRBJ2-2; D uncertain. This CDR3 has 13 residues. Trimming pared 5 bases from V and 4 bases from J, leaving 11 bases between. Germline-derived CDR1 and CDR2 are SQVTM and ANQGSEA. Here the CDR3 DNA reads TGCAGCGTTCGACGAATGAGCACCGGGGAGCTGTTTTTT. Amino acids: CSVRRMSTGELFF.

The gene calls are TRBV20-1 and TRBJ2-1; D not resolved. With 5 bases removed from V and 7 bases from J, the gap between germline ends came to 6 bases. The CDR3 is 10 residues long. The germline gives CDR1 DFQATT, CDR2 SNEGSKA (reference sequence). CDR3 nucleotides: TGCAGTGCTGCAAATAATGAGCAGTTCTTC. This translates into CSAANNEQFF.

CDR3 residues: CASSLSSGPAIQETQYF. The CDR3 DNA follows: TGTGCCAGCAGTTTATCAAGCGGGCCTGCCATCCAAGAGACCCAGTACTTC. The rearrangement joins TRBV27 to TRBJ2-5; possible D gene TRBD2, 6 bases. This CDR3 comprises 17 residues. The V and J ends lost 0 bases and 1 base respectively, with 15 bases between them. Germline CDR1 is MNHEY and CDR2 is SMNVEV (reference sequence).

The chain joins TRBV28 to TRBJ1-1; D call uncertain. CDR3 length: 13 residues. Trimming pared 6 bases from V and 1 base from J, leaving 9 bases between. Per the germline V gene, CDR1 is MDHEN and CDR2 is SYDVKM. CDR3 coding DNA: TGTGCCAGCAGCCCCCCAACGAACACTGAAGCTTTCTTT. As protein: CASSPPTNTEAFF.

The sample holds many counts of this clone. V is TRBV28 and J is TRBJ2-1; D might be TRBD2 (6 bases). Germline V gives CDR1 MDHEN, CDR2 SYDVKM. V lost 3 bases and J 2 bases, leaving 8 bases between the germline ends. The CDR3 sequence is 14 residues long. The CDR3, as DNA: TGTGCCAGCAGTTTGCGGGGCCCCTACAATGAGCAGTTCTTC. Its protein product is CASSLRGPYNEQFF.

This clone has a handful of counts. The CDR3 is CASSEWGQHGYTF. The CDR3 DNA reads as TGTGCCAGCAGTGAGTGGGGGCAGCATGGCTACACCTTC. The V call is TRBV6-1, the J call TRBJ1-2; D is perhaps TRBD1 (6 bases). V was clipped by 3 bases and J by 6 bases, with 11 bases between them. This CDR3 spans 13 amino acids. CDR1 is MNHNS and CDR2 is SASEGT in the germline V gene.

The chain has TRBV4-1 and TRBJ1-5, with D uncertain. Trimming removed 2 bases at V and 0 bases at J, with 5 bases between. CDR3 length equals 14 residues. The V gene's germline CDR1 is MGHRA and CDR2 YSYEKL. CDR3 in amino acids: CASSQPISNQPQHF. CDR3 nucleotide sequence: TGCGCCAGCAGCCAACCAATTAGCAATCAGCCCCAGCATTTT.

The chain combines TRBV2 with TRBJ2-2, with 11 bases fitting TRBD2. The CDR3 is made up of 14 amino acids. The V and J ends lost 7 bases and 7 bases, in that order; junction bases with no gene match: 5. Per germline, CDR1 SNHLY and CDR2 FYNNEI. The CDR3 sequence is CASKTSGTSGELFF. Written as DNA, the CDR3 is TGTGCCAGCAAGACTAGCGGGACGAGCGGGGAGCTGTTTTTT.

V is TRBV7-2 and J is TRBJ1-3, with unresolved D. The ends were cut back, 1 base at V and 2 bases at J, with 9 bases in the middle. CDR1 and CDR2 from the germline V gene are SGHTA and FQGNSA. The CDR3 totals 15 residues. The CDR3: CASSLDTGAGNTIYF. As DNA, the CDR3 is TGTGCCAGCAGCTTAGATACCGGTGCTGGAAACACCATATATTTT.

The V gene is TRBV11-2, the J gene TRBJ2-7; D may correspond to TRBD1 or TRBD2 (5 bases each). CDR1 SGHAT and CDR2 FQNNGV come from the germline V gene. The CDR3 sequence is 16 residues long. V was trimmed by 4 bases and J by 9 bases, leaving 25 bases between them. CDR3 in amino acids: CASSWGTDKPSQAQYF. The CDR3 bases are TGTGCCAGCAGCTGGGGGACCGACAAGCCTAGTCAGGCGCAGTACTTC.

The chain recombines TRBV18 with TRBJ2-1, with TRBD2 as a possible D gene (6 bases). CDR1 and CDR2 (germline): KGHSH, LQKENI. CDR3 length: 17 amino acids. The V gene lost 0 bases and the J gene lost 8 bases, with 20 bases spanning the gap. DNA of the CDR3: TGTGCCAGCTCACCACCGTTTGCGGGATTAGGTTTAGATGAGCAGTTCTTC. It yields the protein CASSPPFAGLGLDEQFF.

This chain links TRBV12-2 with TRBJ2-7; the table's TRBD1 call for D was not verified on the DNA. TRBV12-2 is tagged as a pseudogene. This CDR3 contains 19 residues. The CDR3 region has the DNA TGTGCAAGCCCAAGGGCCCCCCGGGACAGGGGACTAGACAGATACGAGCAGTACTTC. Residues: CASPRAPRDRGLDRYEQYF.

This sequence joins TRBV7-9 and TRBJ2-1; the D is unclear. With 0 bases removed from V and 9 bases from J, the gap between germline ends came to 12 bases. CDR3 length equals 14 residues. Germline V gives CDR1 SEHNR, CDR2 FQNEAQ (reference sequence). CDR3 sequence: CASSLAGSWVEQFF. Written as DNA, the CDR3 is TGTGCCAGCAGCTTAGCAGGTTCATGGGTTGAGCAGTTCTTC.

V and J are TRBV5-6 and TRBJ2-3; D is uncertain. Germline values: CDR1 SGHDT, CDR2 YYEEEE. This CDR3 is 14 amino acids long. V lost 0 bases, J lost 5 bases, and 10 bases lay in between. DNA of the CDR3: TGTGCCAGCAGCTTGGAGCATATTCAAGATACGCAGTATTTT. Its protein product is CASSLEHIQDTQYF.

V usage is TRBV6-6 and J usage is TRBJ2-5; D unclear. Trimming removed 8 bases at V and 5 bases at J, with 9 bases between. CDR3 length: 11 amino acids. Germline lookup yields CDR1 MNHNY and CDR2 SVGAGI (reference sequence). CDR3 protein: CASSTPETQYF. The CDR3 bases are TGTGCCAGCTCAACCCCGGAGACCCAGTACTTC.

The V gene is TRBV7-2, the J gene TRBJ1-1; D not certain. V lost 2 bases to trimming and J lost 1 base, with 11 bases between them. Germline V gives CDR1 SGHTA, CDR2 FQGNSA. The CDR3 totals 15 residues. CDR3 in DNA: TGTGCCAGCAGCTTATCGGGAGGTCCGAACACTGAAGCTTTCTTT. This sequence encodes CASSLSGGPNTEAFF.

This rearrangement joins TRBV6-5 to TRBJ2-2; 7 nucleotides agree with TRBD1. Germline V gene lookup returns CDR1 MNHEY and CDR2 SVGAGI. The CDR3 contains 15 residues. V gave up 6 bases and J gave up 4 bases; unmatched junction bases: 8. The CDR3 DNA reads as TGTGCCAGCAGGCCTGGGACAGCAATCACCGGGGAGCTGTTTTTT. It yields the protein CASRPGTAITGELFF.

The CDR3 coding sequence is TGCAGCGTTGAAGATCTCCGATCCTCCTACAATGAGCAGTTCTTC. Residues: CSVEDLRSSYNEQFF. The rearrangement links TRBV29-1 to TRBJ2-1; D call uncertain. Germline CDR1 is SQVTM and CDR2 is ANQGSEA. V lost 0 bases and J 0 bases, leaving 9 bases between the germline ends. The CDR3 is 15 amino acids.

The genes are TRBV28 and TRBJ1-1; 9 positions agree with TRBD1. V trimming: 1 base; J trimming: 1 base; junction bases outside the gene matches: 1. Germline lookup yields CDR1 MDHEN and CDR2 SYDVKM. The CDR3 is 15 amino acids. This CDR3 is CASSLYRGRNTEAFF. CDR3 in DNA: TGTGCCAGCAGTTTATACAGGGGGCGGAACACTGAAGCTTTCTTT.